This note documents a single TCR beta chain sequence. Its specificity is unknown. With 1 base removed from V and 5 bases from J, the gap between germline ends came to 12 bases. The length of the CDR3 is 14 residues. The data were obtained in a study of post-analysis software for immune sequencing data. Study-wide background: Some patients lacked subtype; others had relapsing-remitting, secondary progressive or progressive-relapsing disease. Findings and limits, study-wide: Samples made in the same batch grouped tightly together by F measure. Roughly 5 TRBV segments (TRBV5-6, TRBV5-1 and TRBV20-1 among them) occurred more frequently in patients than in controls. Normalized Chao1 diversity in multiple sclerosis patients fell significantly below that of controls.

The TCR beta cDNA libraries carried unique molecular identifiers. About 500,000 cDNA molecules were obtained per 1 to 10 million input T cells. One entry per CDR3 protein results from TCRdb running MiXCR on the PCR reads. Here the sample spans hundreds of thousands of distinct CDR3 sequences, approximately 38% being singletons. The TCR originated in a girl aged 2-10 years with multiple sclerosis. The V and J genes are TRBV12-3 or TRBV12-4 and TRBJ2-7; TRBD1 is a possible D gene (5 bases). The sequenced material came from blood. The CDR3 DNA is TGTGCCAGCAGTTTAGGGGGCCATCCGGACGAGCAGTACTTC. It translates to CASSLGGHPDEQYF.